Listed here are 10 T cell receptor beta chains from one sample, sequenced in a study of blood T cell repertoires in COVID-19. Here immunoSEQ multiplex PCR was the method, and the copy in TCRdb shows in-frame clones only, minus some. The table lists fewer than 700,000 clones, around nine tenths of them singletons. The material sequenced was peripheral blood. The receptors derive from a woman aged 45-59 years with COVID-19, enrolled during active disease.

The V gene is TRBV27, the J gene TRBJ1-5; no clear D gene. CDR1 is MNHEY and CDR2 is SMNVEV in the germline V gene (reference sequence). The germline V and J ends were trimmed by 0 bases and 5 bases, with 14 bases remaining between them. The CDR3 has 16 amino acids. The CDR3 DNA reads as TGTGCCAGCAGTTTATCTCGACACTTACTGGATCAGCCCCAGCATTTT. Amino acid sequence: CASSLSRHLLDQPQHF.

The V call is TRBV2, the J call TRBJ1-2; a weak D match, TRBD1 (5 bases). Germline loops: CDR1 SNHLY, CDR2 FYNNEI. CDR3 length: 16 residues. V was pared by 7 bases and J by 0 bases, with 18 bases between. The chain's CDR3 is CASTGPSRQTNYGYTF. The DNA of the CDR3 is TGTGCCAGCACCGGCCCATCAAGACAGACTAACTATGGCTACACCTTC.

The gene calls are TRBV19 and TRBJ1-1; maybe TRBD1 (5 bases). Germline CDR1 reads LNHDA; CDR2 reads SQIVND (reference sequence). The CDR3 sequence is 13 residues long. The germline V and J ends were trimmed by 8 bases and 5 bases, with 15 bases remaining between them. CDR3 sequence: CASSGRVGTEAFF. CDR3 DNA sequence: TGTGCCAGTTCTGGCAGGGTGGGAACTGAAGCTTTCTTT.

V is TRBV6-5 and J is TRBJ1-2, with 10 bases fitting TRBD1. Germline values: CDR1 MNHEY, CDR2 SVGAGI. This CDR3 is built from 15 residues. The ends lost 6 bases at V and 0 bases at J; junction bases unmatched: 4. The DNA for the CDR3 is TGTGCCAGCAGCCCCGGACAGGGGGCTAACTATGGCTACACCTTC. Translation gives CASSPGQGANYGYTF.

The V gene is TRBV5-1, the J gene TRBJ2-7; TRBD1 aligns across 7 bases. This CDR3 region has 16 residues. Germline loops: CDR1 SGHRS, CDR2 YFSETQ. With V trimmed by 0 bases and J by 7 bases, 13 bases remained unmatched. CDR3 nucleotide sequence: TGCGCCAGCAGCTTGGAGGGGACAGTGGGCGAGCGAGAGCAGTACTTC. It encodes CASSLEGTVGEREQYF.

The rearrangement uses TRBV30 and TRBJ2-1; 9 nucleotides agree with TRBD1. Trimming cost V 8 bases and J 6 bases; bases outside gene matches: 5. CDR1 is GTSNPN and CDR2 is SVGIG in the germline V gene (reference sequence). This CDR3 has 12 amino acids. CDR3 residues: CAAGTGSNEQFF. In DNA, the CDR3 is TGTGCCGCCGGGACAGGGAGCAATGAGCAGTTCTTC.

The V call is TRBV30, the J call TRBJ1-4, with D possibly TRBD1 on 5 matching bases. CDR3 size: 14 residues. Germline CDR1 reads GTSNPN; CDR2 reads SVGIG (reference sequence). V lost 5 bases and J lost 10, with 20 bases in between. CDR3 sequence: CAWGGSGAVGKLFF. CDR3 nucleotide sequence: TGTGCCTGGGGGGGGTCTGGGGCTGTGGGAAAACTGTTTTTT.

The table lists this clone with a count of one. The rearrangement uses TRBV4-1 and TRBJ2-4, with D tentatively TRBD2 (6 bases). This CDR3 contains 18 residues. The ends were cut back, 1 base at V and 1 base at J, with 17 bases in the middle. Germline V gene sequence: CDR1 MGHRA, CDR2 YSYEKL. In DNA, the CDR3 is TGCGCCAGCAGCCAAGGAATTACAGGTCGGGGGGCCAAAAACATTCAGTACTTC. As protein: CASSQGITGRGAKNIQYF.

V usage is TRBV30 and J usage is TRBJ1-6, with D hard to call. Germline loops: CDR1 GTSNPN, CDR2 SVGIG (reference sequence). CDR3 size: 16 residues. The V end was cut by 3 bases, the J end by 1 base, with 13 bases between. The CDR3: CAWRGTPGSYNSPLHF. Written as DNA, the CDR3 is TGTGCCTGGAGAGGCACCCCGGGGTCCTATAATTCACCCCTCCACTTT.

The rearrangement uses TRBV7-8 and TRBJ2-7; D may be TRBD2 (5 bases). The length of the CDR3 is 15 residues. CDR1 is SGHVS, CDR2 FQNEAQ, per germline. V lost 0 bases and J lost 0, with 9 bases in between. The CDR3 here is CASSLAQEVSYEQYF. In DNA form, the CDR3 reads TGTGCCAGCAGCTTAGCGCAGGAGGTCTCCTACGAGCAGTACTTC.